A single sample is the source of the 6 T cell receptor beta chains below, sequenced in a study of blood T cell repertoires in COVID-19. Sequencing was performed with immunoSEQ multiplex PCR; in TCRdb, only in-frame clones are kept and a portion is missing. The top ten hold 3.5% to 5.5% of the sample, which has approximately 270,000 clones, around 85% seen once. The sequencing input was PBMCs or T cells enriched from blood (not recorded which). The receptors here all came from a woman aged 25 to 39 who had recovered from COVID-19.

The V call is TRBV3-1 (or the pseudogene TRBV3-2), the J call TRBJ1-2, with no clear D. CDR1 and CDR2 from the germline V gene are LGHDT and YNNKEL (reference sequence). V gave up 6 bases and J gave up 6 bases, with 14 bases separating them. The CDR3 contains 13 residues. CDR3 in amino acids: CASSFLGRDGYTF. The CDR3 DNA reads TGTGCCAGCAGTTTTCTGGGGAGGGATGGCTACACCTTC.

This clone was counted a few times. V usage is TRBV6-5 and J usage is TRBJ1-1, with 7 bases aligning to TRBD1. The germline CDR1 and CDR2 sequences are MNHEY and SVGAGI. Trimming at V came to 2 bases and at J to 0 bases, leaving 0 bases not matched to a gene. The CDR3 totals 14 residues. This CDR3 reads CASSYGQVNTEAFF. Here the CDR3 DNA reads TGTGCCAGCAGTTACGGACAGGTGAACACTGAAGCTTTCTTT.

The rearrangement uses TRBV7-8 and TRBJ2-3; D perhaps matches TRBD1 (5 bases). Trimming removed 5 bases at V and 2 bases at J, with 14 bases between. This CDR3 comprises 15 residues. CDR1 is SGHVS, CDR2 FQNEAQ, per germline. Here the CDR3 DNA reads TGTGCCAGCAGCCATGGACCGGACACCACAGATACGCAGTATTTT. It is translated as CASSHGPDTTDTQYF.

This clone was counted once. The genes are TRBV30 and TRBJ1-3; D unresolved. Trimming shortened V by 0 bases and J by 1 base, and 10 bases separated the two germline ends. Per germline, CDR1 GTSNPN and CDR2 SVGIG (reference sequence). The CDR3 loop spans 15 amino acids. CDR3 protein: CAWSVRSGSGNTIYF. The DNA for the CDR3 is TGTGCCTGGAGTGTACGGTCGGGTTCTGGAAACACCATATATTTT.

The V call is TRBV28, the J call TRBJ1-4; a weak D match, TRBD1 (5 bases). The germline gives CDR1 MDHEN, CDR2 SYDVKM. The V gene lost 3 bases and the J gene lost 0 bases, with 8 bases spanning the gap. This CDR3 has 15 amino acids. CDR3 in amino acids: CASSLTVPTNEKLFF. CDR3 DNA: TGTGCCAGCAGTTTGACAGTCCCAACTAATGAAAAACTGTTTTTT. The full variable domain, in which reference TRBV28 and TRBJ1-4 provide the parts outside the CDR3, is DVKVTQSSRYLVKRTGEKVFLECVQDMDHENMFWYRQDPGLGLRLIYFSYDVKMKEKGDIPEGYSVSREKKERFSLILESASTNQTSMYLCASSLTVPTNEKLFFGSGTQLSVL.

The chain combines TRBV4-1 with TRBJ2-7, with TRBD1 matching over 7 bases. The germline gives CDR1 MGHRA, CDR2 YSYEKL. The junction had 10 bases not matched to a gene; V was cut back by 2 bases and J by 0 bases. The CDR3 runs to 17 residues. Here the CDR3 DNA reads TGCGCCAGCAGCCAATATGCACTTCGGGACAGCTCCTACGAGCAGTACTTC. This gives the protein CASSQYALRDSSYEQYF.